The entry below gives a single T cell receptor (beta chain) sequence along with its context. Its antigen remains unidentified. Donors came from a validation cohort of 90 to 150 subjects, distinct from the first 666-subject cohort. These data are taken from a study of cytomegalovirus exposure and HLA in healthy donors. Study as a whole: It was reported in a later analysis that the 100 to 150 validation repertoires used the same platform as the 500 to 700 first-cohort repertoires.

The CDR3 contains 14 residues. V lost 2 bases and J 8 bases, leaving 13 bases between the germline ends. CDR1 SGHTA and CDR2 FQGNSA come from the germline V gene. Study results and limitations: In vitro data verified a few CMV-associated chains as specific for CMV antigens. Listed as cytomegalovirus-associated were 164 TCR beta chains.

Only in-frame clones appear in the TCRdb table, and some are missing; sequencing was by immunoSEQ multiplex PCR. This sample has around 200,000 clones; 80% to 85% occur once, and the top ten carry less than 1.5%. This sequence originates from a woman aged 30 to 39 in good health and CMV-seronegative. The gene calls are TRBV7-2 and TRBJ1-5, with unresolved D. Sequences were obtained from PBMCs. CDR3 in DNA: TGTGCCAGCAGCTTAAACGGCCTCGGGGAGCCCCAGCATTTT. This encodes CASSLNGLGEPQHF.